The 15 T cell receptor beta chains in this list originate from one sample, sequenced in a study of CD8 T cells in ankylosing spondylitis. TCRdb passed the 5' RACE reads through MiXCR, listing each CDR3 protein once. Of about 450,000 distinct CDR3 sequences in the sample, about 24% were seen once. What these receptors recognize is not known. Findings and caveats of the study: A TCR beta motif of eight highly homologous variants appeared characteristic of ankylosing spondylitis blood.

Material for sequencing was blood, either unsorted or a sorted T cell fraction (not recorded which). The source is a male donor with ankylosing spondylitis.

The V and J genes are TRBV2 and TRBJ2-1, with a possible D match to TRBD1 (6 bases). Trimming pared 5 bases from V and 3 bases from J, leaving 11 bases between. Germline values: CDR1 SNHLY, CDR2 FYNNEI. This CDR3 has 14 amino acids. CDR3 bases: TGTGCCAGCAGTCAAGGGGGAGACTACAATGAGCAGTTCTTC. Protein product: CASSQGGDYNEQFF.

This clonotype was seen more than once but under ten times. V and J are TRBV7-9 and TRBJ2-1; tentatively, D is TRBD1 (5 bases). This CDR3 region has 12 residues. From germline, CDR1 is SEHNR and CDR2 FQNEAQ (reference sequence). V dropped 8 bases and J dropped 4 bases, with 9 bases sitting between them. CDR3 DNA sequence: TGTGCCAGCTGGGCAGGGTACAATGAGCAGTTCTTC. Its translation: CASWAGYNEQFF.

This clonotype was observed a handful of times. CDR3 amino acids: CASSFSWTGELFF. The CDR3 DNA follows: TGTGCCAGCAGTTTCAGTTGGACCGGGGAGCTGTTTTTT. V and J are TRBV6-2 or TRBV6-3 and TRBJ2-2; unclear D gene. Trimming stripped 4 bases from V and 5 bases from J, with 8 bases between. This CDR3 has 13 amino acids. Germline-derived CDR1 and CDR2 are MNHEY and SVGEGT.

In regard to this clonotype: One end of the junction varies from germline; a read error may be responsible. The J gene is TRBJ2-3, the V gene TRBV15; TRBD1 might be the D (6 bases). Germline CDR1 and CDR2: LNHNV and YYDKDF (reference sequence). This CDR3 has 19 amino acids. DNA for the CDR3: TGTGCCACCAGCAGCAAGATAACAGGGACGGCGGAATCCACAGACACGCAGTATTTT. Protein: CATSSKITGTAESTDTQYF.

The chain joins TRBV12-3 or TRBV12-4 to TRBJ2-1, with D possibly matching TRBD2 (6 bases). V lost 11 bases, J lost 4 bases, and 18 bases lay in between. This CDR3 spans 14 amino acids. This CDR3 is CASKRDSYYNEQFF. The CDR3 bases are TGTGCCTCCAAACGGGACTCGTATTACAATGAGCAGTTCTTC.

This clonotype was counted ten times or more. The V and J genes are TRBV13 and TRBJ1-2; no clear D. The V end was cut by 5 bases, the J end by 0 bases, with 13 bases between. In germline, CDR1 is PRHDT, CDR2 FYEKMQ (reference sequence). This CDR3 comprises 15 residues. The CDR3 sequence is CASSLRRRANYGYTF. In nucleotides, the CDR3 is TGTGCCAGCAGCCTTCGTAGGCGAGCTAACTATGGCTACACCTTC.

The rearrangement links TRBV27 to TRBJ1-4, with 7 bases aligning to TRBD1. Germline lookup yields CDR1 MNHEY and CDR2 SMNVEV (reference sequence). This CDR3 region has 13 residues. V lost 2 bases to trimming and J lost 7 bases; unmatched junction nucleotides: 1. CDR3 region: CASSLRTGEKLFF. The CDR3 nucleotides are TGTGCCAGCAGTTTAAGGACAGGTGAAAAACTGTTTTTT.

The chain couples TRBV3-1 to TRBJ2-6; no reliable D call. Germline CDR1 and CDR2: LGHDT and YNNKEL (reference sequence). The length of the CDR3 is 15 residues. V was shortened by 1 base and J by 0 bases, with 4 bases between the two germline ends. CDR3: CASSQGFSGANVLTF. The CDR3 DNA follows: TGTGCCAGCAGCCAAGGATTCTCTGGGGCCAACGTCCTGACTTTC.

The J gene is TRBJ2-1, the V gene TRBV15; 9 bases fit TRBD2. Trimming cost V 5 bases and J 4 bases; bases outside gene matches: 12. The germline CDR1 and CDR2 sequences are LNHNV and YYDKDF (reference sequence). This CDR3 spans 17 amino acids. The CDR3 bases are TGTGCCACCAGCGGAATCGTCAGCGGGAGGCCTTACAATGAGCAGTTCTTC. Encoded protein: CATSGIVSGRPYNEQFF.

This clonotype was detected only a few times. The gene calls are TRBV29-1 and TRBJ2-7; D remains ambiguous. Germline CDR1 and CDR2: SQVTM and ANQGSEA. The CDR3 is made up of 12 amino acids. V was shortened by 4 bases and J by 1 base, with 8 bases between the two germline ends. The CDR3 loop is CSVVYQSYEQYF. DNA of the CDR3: TGCAGCGTTGTCTACCAATCCTACGAGCAGTACTTC.

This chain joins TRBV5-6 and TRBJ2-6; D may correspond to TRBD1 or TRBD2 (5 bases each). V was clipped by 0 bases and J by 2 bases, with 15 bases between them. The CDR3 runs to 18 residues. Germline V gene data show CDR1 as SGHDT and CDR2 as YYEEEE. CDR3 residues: CASSLGDPWETGANVLTF. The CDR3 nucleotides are TGTGCCAGCAGCTTGGGGGACCCTTGGGAGACTGGGGCCAACGTCCTGACTTTC.

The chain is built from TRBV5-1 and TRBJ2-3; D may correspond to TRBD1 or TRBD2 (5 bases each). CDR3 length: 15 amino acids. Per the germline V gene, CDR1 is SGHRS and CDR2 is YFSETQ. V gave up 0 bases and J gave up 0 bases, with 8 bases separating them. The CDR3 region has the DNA TGCGCCAGCAGCTTGGTCGGGGACAGCACAGATACGCAGTATTTT. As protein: CASSLVGDSTDTQYF. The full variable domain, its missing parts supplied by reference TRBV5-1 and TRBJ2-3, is KAGVTQTPRYLIKTRGQQVTLSCSPISGHRSVSWYQQTPGQGLQFLFEYFSETQRNKGNFPGRFSGRQFSNSRSEMNVSTLELGDSALYLCASSLVGDSTDTQYFGPGTRLTVL.

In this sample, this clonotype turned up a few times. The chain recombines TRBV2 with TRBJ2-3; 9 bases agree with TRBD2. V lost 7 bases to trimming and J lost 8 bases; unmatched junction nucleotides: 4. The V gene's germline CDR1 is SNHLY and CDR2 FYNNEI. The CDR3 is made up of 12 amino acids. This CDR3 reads CASTLTSGTQYF. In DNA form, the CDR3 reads TGTGCCAGCACTCTGACTAGCGGTACGCAGTATTTT. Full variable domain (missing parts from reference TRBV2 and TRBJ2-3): EPEVTQTPSHQVTQMGQEVILRCVPISNHLYFYWYRQILGQKVEFLVSFYNNEISEKSEIFDDQFSVERPDGSNFTLKIRSTKLEDSAMYFCASTLTSGTQYFGPGTRLTVL.

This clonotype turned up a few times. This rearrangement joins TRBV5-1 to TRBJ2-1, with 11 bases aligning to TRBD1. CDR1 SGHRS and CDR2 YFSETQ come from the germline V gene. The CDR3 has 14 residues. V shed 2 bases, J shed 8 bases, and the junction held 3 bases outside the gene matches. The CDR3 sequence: CASSFRTGGDEQFF. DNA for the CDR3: TGCGCCAGCAGCTTTCGGACAGGGGGCGATGAGCAGTTCTTC.

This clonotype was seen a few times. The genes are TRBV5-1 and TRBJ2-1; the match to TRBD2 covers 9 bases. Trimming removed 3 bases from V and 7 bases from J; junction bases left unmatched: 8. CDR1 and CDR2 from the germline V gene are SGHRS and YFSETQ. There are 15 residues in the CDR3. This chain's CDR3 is CASSSLAGDANEQFF. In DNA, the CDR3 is TGCGCCAGCAGCTCCTTAGCGGGAGATGCGAATGAGCAGTTCTTC.